Listed here are 14 T cell receptor beta chains from one sample, sequenced in a study of shared clonotypes between healthy human individuals. CD45RO-negative, CCR7-positively selected cells formed the naive CD8 fraction, excluding terminally differentiated effector memory CD45RA+ cells. Assay: immunoSEQ multiplex PCR; the TCRdb copy retains only in-frame clones and omits some. Of about 2 million clones detected, about 94% appear once; the ten largest clones hold approximately 1.2%. Sequencing used naive CD8+ T cells sorted from blood. These receptors were obtained from a man younger than 35 in good health.

The rearrangement joins TRBV29-1 to TRBJ2-7; perhaps TRBD1 as D (6 bases). Germline CDR1 reads SQVTM; CDR2 reads ANQGSEA. CDR3 length: 14 residues. V was shortened by 1 base and J by 3 bases, with 13 bases between the two germline ends. CDR3 residues: CSVEVGGANYEQYF. For the CDR3, the DNA is TGCAGCGTTGAAGTAGGGGGAGCGAACTACGAGCAGTACTTC.

This chain connects TRBV19 to TRBJ1-5; tentatively, D is TRBD1 (5 bases). The V gene's germline CDR1 is LNHDA and CDR2 SQIVND (reference sequence). V lost 3 bases, J lost 9 bases, and 9 bases lay in between. The CDR3 loop spans 12 amino acids. The CDR3: CASSIEGTPQHF. The CDR3 nucleotides are TGTGCCAGTAGTATTGAGGGGACGCCCCAGCATTTT.

The J gene is TRBJ2-7, the V gene TRBV6-1; D assignment may be TRBD1 or TRBD2 (5 bases each). Per germline, CDR1 MNHNS and CDR2 SASEGT. Trimming removed 6 bases at V and 2 bases at J, with 11 bases between. This CDR3 is built from 13 residues. CDR3 nucleotides: TGTGCCAGCAGCCGGGACCCTACCTACGAGCAGTACTTC. Translation: CASSRDPTYEQYF.

The genes are TRBV29-1 and TRBJ1-5; D is ambiguous. The V gene lost 6 bases and the J gene lost 6 bases, with 18 bases spanning the gap. This CDR3 contains 14 residues. The germline CDR1 and CDR2 sequences are SQVTM and ANQGSEA. CDR3 protein: CSVPPRVLGQPQHF. CDR3 coding DNA: TGCAGCGTCCCCCCTCGGGTCCTAGGTCAGCCCCAGCATTTT.

The chain has TRBV13 and TRBJ1-1, with unresolved D. From germline, CDR1 is PRHDT and CDR2 FYEKMQ (reference sequence). The CDR3 spans 13 residues. The germline V and J ends were trimmed by 4 bases and 3 bases, with 9 bases remaining between them. The CDR3 nucleotides read TGTGCCAGCAGCTCCCGTATGGACACTGAAGCTTTCTTT. Translation: CASSSRMDTEAFF.

V is TRBV5-6 and J is TRBJ2-7; possibly TRBD1 or TRBD2 for D (6 bases each). The CDR3 runs 14 residues. Germline V gene lookup returns CDR1 SGHDT and CDR2 YYEEEE. V lost 4 bases to trimming and J lost 5 bases, with 16 bases between them. The CDR3 region is CASSNGGLPNEQYF. CDR3 DNA sequence: TGTGCCAGCAGCAACGGGGGCCTGCCCAACGAGCAGTACTTC.

This clone appeared a few times. The sample holds other DNA sequences that translate to the same CDR3. The genes are TRBV19 and TRBJ1-5; D uncertain. CDR1 LNHDA and CDR2 SQIVND come from the germline V gene (reference sequence). Trimming left V 3 bases short and J 5 bases short, with 8 bases between. This CDR3 is built from 13 residues. The CDR3 protein is CASSIGTYQPQHF. CDR3 DNA: TGTGCCAGTAGTATCGGAACCTATCAGCCCCAGCATTTT.

This clone occurred once. This chain connects TRBV7-9 to TRBJ1-5, with unresolved D. Germline CDR1 SEHNR, CDR2 FQNEAQ (reference sequence). The length of the CDR3 is 14 residues. The V and J ends lost 4 bases and 11 bases respectively, with 18 bases between them. The CDR3 sequence is CASSSADLIDTQHF. The CDR3 nucleotides are TGTGCCAGCAGCTCCGCGGACCTAATCGATACCCAGCATTTT.

This clone was seen only a few times. This chain joins TRBV10-3 and TRBJ1-2; D gene uncertain. The CDR3 extends over 14 amino acids. V lost 2 bases and J lost 3, with 10 bases in between. Germline assignment: CDR1 ENHRY and CDR2 SYGVKD. The CDR3 DNA sequence: TGTGCCATCAGTGAGCCAGACACTTACTATGGCTACACCTTC. It translates to CAISEPDTYYGYTF.

CDR3 bases: TGTGCCAGCAGCGCTTCCGGGACATTAATCTCTGGGGCCAACGTCCTGACTTTC. Encoded protein: CASSASGTLISGANVLTF. This rearrangement joins TRBV13 to TRBJ2-6, with D perhaps matching TRBD1 (6 bases). Trimming took 5 bases from V and 0 from J, leaving 17 bases between them. CDR1 PRHDT and CDR2 FYEKMQ come from the germline V gene (reference sequence). The CDR3 is 18 residues long. Drawing the rest from reference TRBV13 and TRBJ2-6, the complete variable domain is AAGVIQSPRHLIKEKRETATLKCYPIPRHDTVYWYQQGPGQDPQFLISFYEKMQSDKGSIPDRFSAQQFSDYHSELNMSSLELGDSALYFCASSASGTLISGANVLTFGAGSRLTVL.

V usage is TRBV19 and J usage is TRBJ2-7; 8 bases align to TRBD2. After removal of 5 bases from V and 2 bases from J, the junction contained 5 bases not matched to a gene. Per germline, CDR1 LNHDA and CDR2 SQIVND (reference sequence). This CDR3 has 14 amino acids. Here the CDR3 DNA reads TGTGCCAGTAGTTTCTTAGCGGGGACCTACGAGCAGTACTTC. Translating it yields CASSFLAGTYEQYF. The full variable domain, with the rest looked up from reference TRBV19 and TRBJ2-7, is DGGITQSPKYLFRKEGQNVTLSCEQNLNHDAMYWYRQDPGQGLRLIYYSQIVNDFQKGDIAEGYSVSREKKESFPLTVTSAQKNPTAFYLCASSFLAGTYEQYFGPGTRLTVT.

The gene calls are TRBV4-1 and TRBJ2-7; maybe TRBD2 (6 bases). Trimming shortened V by 0 bases and J by 3 bases, and 12 bases separated the two germline ends. This CDR3 is 15 amino acids long. Germline lookup yields CDR1 MGHRA and CDR2 YSYEKL. Here the CDR3 DNA reads TGCGCCAGCAGCCAAGATGGCAGGGAGGACTACGAGCAGTACTTC. Translating it yields CASSQDGREDYEQYF.

The rearrangement joins TRBV4-1 to TRBJ2-3; TRBD2 agrees at 8 bases. V dropped 1 base and J dropped 3; count of bases not matched to a gene: 9. CDR1 and CDR2 from the germline V gene are MGHRA and YSYEKL. The CDR3 sequence is 17 residues long. CDR3: CASSQALGLEVTDTQYF. In DNA, the CDR3 is TGCGCCAGCAGCCAAGCCCTGGGACTAGAGGTTACAGATACGCAGTATTTT.

This chain uses TRBV27 with TRBJ1-5; tentative D call: TRBD1 (6 bases). The CDR3 sequence is 14 residues long. Germline CDR1 and CDR2: MNHEY and SMNVEV (reference sequence). V was trimmed by 2 bases and J by 6 bases, leaving 11 bases between them. The CDR3, as DNA: TGTGCCAGCAGTTTAAACGGGGGCGGTCAGCCCCAGCATTTT. It codes for CASSLNGGGQPQHF.